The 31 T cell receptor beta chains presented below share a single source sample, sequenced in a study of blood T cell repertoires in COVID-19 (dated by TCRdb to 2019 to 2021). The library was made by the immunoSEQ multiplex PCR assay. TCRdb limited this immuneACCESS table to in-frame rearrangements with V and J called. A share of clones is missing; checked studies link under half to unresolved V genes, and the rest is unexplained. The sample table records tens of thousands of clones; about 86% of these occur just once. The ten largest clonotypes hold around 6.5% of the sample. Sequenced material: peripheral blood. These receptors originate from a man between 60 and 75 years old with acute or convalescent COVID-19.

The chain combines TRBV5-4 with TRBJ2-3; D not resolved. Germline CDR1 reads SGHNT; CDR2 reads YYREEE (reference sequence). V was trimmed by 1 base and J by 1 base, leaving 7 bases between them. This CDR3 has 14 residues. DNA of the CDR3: TGTGCCAGCAGCTTGACTCCGGGCACAGATACGCAGTATTTT. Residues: CASSLTPGTDTQYF.

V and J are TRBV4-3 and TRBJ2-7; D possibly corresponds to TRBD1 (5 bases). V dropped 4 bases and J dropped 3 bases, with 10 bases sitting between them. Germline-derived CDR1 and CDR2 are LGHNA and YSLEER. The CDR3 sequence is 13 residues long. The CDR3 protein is CASSPGHNYEQYF. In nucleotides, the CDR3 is TGCGCCAGCAGCCCCGGACACAACTACGAGCAGTACTTC.

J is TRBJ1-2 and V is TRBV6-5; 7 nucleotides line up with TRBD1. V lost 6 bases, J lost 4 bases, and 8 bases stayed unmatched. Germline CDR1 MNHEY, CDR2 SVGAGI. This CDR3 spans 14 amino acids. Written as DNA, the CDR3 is TGTGCCAGCAGCCCCGGGACAGCCTCCTATGGCTACACCTTC. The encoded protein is CASSPGTASYGYTF.

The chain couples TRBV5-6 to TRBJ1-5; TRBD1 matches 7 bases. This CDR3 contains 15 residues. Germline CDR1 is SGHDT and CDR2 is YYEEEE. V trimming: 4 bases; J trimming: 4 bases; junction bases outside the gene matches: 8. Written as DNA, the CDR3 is TGTGCCAGCAGCGAGAGGGGGCAGTTGAATCAGCCCCAGCATTTT. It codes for CASSERGQLNQPQHF.

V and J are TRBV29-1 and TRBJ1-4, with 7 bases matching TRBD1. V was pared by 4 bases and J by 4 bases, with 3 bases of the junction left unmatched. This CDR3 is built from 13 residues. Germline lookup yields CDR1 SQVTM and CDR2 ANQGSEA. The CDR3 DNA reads TGCAGCGTTGGACAGGGAAATAATGAAAAACTGTTTTTT. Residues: CSVGQGNNEKLFF.

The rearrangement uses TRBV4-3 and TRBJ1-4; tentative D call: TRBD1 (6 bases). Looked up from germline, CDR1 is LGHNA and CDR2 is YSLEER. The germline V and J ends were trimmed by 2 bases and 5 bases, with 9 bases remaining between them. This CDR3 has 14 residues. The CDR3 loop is CASSQLTGNEKLFF. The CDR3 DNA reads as TGCGCCAGCAGCCAACTAACAGGGAATGAAAAACTGTTTTTT.

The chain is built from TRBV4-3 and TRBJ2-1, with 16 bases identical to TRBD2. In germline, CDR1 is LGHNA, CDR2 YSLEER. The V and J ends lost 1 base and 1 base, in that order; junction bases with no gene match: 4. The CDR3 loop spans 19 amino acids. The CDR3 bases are TGCGCCAGCAGCCAAGGACTGGGACTAGCGGGGGGGTCCTACAATGAGCAGTTCTTC. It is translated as CASSQGLGLAGGSYNEQFF.

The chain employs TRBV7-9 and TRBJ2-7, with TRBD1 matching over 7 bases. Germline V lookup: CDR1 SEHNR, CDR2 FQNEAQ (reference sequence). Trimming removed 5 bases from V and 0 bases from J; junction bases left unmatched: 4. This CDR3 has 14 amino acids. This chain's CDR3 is CASSPQGNSYEQYF. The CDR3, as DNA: TGTGCCAGCAGCCCACAGGGGAACTCCTACGAGCAGTACTTC.

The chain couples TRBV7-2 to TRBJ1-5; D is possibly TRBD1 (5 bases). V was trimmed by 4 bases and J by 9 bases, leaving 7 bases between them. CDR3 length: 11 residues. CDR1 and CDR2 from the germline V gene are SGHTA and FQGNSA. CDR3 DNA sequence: TGTGCCAGCAGCTCCGGGGGGCCCCAGCATTTT. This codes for CASSSGGPQHF.

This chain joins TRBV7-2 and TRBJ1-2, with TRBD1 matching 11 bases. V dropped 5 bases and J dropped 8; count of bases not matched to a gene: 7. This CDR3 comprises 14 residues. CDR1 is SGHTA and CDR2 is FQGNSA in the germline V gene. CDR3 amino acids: CASSAWTGGEGYTF. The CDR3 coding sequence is TGTGCCAGCAGCGCTTGGACAGGGGGCGAGGGCTACACCTTC.

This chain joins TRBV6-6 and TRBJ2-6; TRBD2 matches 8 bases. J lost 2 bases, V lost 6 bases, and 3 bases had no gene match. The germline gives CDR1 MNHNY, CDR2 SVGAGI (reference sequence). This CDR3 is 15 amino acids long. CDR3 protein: CASSLGLAGANVLTF. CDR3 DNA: TGTGCCAGCAGCCTGGGACTAGCTGGGGCCAACGTCCTGACTTTC.

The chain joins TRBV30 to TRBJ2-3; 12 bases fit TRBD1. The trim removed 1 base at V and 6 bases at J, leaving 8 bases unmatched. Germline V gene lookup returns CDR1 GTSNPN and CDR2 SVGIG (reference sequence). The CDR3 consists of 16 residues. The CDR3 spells CAWSAGTGGRGDTQYF. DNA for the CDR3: TGTGCCTGGAGTGCCGGGACAGGGGGCAGGGGGGATACGCAGTATTTT.

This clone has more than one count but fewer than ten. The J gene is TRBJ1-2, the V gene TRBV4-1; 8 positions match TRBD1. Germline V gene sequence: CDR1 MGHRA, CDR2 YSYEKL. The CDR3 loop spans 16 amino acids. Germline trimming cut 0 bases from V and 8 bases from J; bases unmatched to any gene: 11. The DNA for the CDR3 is TGCGCCAGCAGCCAAGAACTGGGTGGACAGGGAAGAGGCTACACCTTC. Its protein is CASSQELGGQGRGYTF.

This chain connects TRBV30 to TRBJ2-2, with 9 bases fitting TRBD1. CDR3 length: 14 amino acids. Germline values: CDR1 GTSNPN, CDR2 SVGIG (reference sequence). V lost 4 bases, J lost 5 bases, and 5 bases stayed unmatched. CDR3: CAWMADRGTGELFF. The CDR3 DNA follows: TGTGCCTGGATGGCGGACAGGGGAACCGGGGAGCTGTTTTTT.

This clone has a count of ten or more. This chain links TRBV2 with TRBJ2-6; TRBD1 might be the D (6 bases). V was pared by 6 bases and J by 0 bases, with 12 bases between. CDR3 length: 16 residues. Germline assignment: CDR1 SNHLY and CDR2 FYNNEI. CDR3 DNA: TGTGCCAGCAGGATAGCAGGGGACTCTGGGGCCAACGTCCTGACTTTC. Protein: CASRIAGDSGANVLTF. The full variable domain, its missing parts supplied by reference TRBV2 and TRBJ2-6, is EPEVTQTPSHQVTQMGQEVILRCVPISNHLYFYWYRQILGQKVEFLVSFYNNEISEKSEIFDDQFSVERPDGSNFTLKIRSTKLEDSAMYFCASRIAGDSGANVLTFGAGSRLTVL.

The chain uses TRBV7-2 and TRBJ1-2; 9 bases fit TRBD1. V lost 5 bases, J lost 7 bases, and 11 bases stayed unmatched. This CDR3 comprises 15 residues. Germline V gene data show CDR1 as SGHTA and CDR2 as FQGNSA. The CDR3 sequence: CASSPSGTGYSGYTF. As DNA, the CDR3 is TGTGCCAGCAGCCCCTCCGGGACAGGGTACTCTGGCTACACCTTC.

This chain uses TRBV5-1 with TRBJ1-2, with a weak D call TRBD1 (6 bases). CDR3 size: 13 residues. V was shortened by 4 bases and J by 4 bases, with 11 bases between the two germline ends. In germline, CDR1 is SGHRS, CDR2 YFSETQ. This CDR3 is CASSLQGPYGYTF. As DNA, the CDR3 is TGCGCCAGCAGCCTACAGGGACCCTATGGCTACACCTTC.

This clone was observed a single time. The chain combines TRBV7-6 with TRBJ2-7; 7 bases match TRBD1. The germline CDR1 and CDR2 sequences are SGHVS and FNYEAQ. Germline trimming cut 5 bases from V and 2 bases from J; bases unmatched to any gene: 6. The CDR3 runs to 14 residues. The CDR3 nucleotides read TGTGCCAGCAGCGACAGACAGGGTGCCTACGAGCAGTACTTC. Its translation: CASSDRQGAYEQYF.

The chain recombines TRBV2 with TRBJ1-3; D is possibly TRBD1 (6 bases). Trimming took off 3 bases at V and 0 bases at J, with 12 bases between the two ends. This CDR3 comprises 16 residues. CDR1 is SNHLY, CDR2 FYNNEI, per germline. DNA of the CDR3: TGTGCCAGCAGTGAGGGACATTCGTTCTCTGGAAACACCATATATTTT. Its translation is CASSEGHSFSGNTIYF.

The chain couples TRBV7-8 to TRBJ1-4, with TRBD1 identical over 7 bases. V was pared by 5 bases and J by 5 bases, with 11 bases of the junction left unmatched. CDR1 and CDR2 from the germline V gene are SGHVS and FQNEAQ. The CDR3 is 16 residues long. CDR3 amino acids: CASSLSSGGFNEKLFF. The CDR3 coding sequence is TGTGCCAGCAGCCTTTCATCAGGGGGTTTCAATGAAAAACTGTTTTTT.

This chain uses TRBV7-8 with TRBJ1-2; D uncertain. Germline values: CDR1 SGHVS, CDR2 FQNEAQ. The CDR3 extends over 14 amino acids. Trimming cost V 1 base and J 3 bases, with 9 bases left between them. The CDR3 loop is CASSLGRGDYGYTF. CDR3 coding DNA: TGTGCCAGCAGCTTAGGGCGCGGGGACTATGGCTACACCTTC.

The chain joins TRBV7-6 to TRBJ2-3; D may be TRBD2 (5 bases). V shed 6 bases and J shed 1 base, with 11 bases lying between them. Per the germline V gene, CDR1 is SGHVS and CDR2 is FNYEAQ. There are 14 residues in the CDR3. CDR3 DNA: TGTGCCAGCAGTAGCGAGGTTGGCACAGATACGCAGTATTTT. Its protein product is CASSSEVGTDTQYF.

The CDR3 loop is CASRDSHYEQYF. DNA of the CDR3: TGTGCCAGCCGGGACAGCCACTACGAGCAGTACTTC. V and J are TRBV6-6 and TRBJ2-7; 7 nucleotides line up with TRBD1. The V and J ends lost 8 bases and 3 bases, in that order; junction bases with no gene match: 4. Germline V gene data show CDR1 as MNHNY and CDR2 as SVGAGI (reference sequence). This CDR3 has 12 amino acids.

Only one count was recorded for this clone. The CDR3 is CASSLAGARGEKLFF. DNA of the CDR3: TGTGCCAGCAGCTTAGCGGGGGCGCGAGGTGAAAAACTGTTTTTT. The chain is built from TRBV7-2 and TRBJ1-4, with D maybe TRBD1 (6 bases). CDR1 SGHTA and CDR2 FQGNSA come from the germline V gene. The CDR3 contains 15 residues. V lost 0 bases and J lost 7, with 12 bases in between.

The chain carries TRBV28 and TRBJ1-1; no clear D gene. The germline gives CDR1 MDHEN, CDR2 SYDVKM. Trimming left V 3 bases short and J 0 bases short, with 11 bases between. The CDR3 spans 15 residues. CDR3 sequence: CASSLMLTMNTEAFF. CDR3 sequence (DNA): TGTGCCAGCAGTTTGATGTTGACTATGAACACTGAAGCTTTCTTT.

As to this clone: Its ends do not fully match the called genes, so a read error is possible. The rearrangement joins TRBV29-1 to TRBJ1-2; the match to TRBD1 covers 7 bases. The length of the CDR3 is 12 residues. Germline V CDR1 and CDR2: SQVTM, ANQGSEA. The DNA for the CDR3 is TGCAGCGTTGAAGATCAGCAGGACAGGTCCCTCTTC. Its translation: CSVEDQQDRSLF.

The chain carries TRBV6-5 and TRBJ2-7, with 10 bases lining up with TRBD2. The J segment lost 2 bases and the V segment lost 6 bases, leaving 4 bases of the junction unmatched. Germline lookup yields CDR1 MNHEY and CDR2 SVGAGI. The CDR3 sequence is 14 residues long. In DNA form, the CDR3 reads TGTGCCAGCAGGATAGCGGGGGGACCCTACGAGCAGTACTTC. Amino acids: CASRIAGGPYEQYF.

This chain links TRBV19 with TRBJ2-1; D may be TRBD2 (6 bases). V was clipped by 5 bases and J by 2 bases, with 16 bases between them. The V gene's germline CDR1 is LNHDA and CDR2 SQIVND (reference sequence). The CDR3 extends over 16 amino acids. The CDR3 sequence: CASSPPGLNTYNEQFF. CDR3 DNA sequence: TGTGCCAGTAGTCCCCCGGGACTTAACACCTACAATGAGCAGTTCTTC.

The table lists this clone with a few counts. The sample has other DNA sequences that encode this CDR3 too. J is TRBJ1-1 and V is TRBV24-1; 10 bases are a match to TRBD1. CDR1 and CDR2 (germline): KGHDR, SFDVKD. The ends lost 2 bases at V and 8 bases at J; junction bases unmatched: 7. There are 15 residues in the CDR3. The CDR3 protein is CATSDSGQGGVEAFF. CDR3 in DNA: TGTGCCACCAGTGATTCCGGACAGGGGGGTGTGGAAGCTTTCTTT.

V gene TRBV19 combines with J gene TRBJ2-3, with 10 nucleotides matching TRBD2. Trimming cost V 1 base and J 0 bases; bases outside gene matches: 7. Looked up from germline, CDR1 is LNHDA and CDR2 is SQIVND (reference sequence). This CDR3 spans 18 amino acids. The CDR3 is CASSIASGGITSTDTQYF. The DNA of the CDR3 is TGTGCCAGTAGTATAGCTAGCGGGGGCATTACTAGCACAGATACGCAGTATTTT.

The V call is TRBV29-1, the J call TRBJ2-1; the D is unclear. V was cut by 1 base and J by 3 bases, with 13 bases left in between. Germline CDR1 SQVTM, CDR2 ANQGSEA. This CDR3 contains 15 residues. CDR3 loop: CSVEGDNTIYNEQFF. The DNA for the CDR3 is TGCAGCGTTGAAGGTGACAACACAATCTACAATGAGCAGTTCTTC.